The clone carrying this T cell receptor (beta chain) was counted ten times or more. Its antigen is as yet unknown. The read halts 3 residues ahead of the CDR3 end, with the missing end drawn from the germline J gene. The CDR3 runs to 13 residues. Between the trimmed V and J ends, which lost 2 bases and 7 bases, there was a span of 8 bases. CDR1 is SEHNR and CDR2 is FQNEAQ in the germline V gene (reference sequence). The data were produced by immunoSEQ multiplex PCR, yet TCRdb's version contains in-frame clones alone and is incomplete. The repertoire yields tens of thousands of clones, none seen only once; the top ten contain 0.95%. These data are taken from a study of T cell clonality in common variable immunodeficiency. General study points: The cause of increased CVID clonality remains unclear without subpopulation sequencing. Patient heterogeneity in the CVID cohort limited correlations between repertoire features and clinical complications. CVID subjects showed higher TCRbeta clonality than healthy controls.

This TCR came from a person between 18 and 69 years old in good health. The chain is built from TRBV7-9 and TRBJ2-2; no firm D call. The sequenced material came from peripheral blood mononuclear cells. The CDR3 bases that were read are TGTGCCAGCAGCTTAAGTTCGGGCGGGGAG. Translating gives CASSLSSGGE. Given in full, the CDR3 is CASSLSSGGELFF. Full variable domain (remainder filled in from reference TRBV7-9 and TRBJ2-2): DTGVSQNPRHKITKRGQNVTFRCDPISEHNRLYWYRQTLGQGPEFLTYFQNEAQLEKSRLLSDRFSAERPKGSFSTLEIQRTEQGDSAMYLCASSLSSGGELFFGEGSRLTVL.